These 25 T cell receptor beta chains originate from one sample sequenced in a study of breast tumors, draining lymph nodes, adjacent tissues. Breast cancer patients provided tissue from their axillary draining lymph nodes. MiXCR, applied by TCRdb to the multiplex PCR reads, yields one record per CDR3 protein. The sample consists of about 220,000 distinct CDR3 sequences, roughly a third of them appearing once. What was sequenced was axillary lymph node tissue. These receptors were obtained from a female donor with breast cancer. Some clones in this sample may be carry-over from other donors' samples.

J is TRBJ2-2 and V is TRBV7-3, with TRBD2 matching 8 bases. CDR1 and CDR2 (germline): SGHTA, FQGTGA. The CDR3 totals 17 residues. V was pared by 5 bases and J by 5 bases, with 13 bases of the junction left unmatched. CDR3 residues: CASSPQQSGSATGELFF. CDR3 DNA sequence: TGTGCCAGCAGCCCCCAACAAAGCGGGAGTGCAACCGGGGAGCTGTTTTTT.

With respect to this clonotype: This may be a read error, as it is one base from a much larger clone. V gene TRBV19 combines with J gene TRBJ1-3; a weak D match, TRBD1 (6 bases). V was clipped by 8 bases and J by 3 bases, with 14 bases between them. Germline CDR1 and CDR2: LNHDA and SQIVND (reference sequence). The CDR3 is made up of 14 amino acids. CDR3 nucleotides: TGTGCCAGTCAAGACAGGCGATGTGGAAACACCATATATTTT. Translating it yields CASQDRRCGNTIYF.

This clonotype occurred many times. V is TRBV11-2 and J is TRBJ2-1; 9 bases are shared with TRBD2. V was clipped by 2 bases and J by 3 bases; unmatched bases: 5. This CDR3 region has 16 residues. Per germline, CDR1 SGHAT and CDR2 FQNNGV. For the CDR3, the DNA is TGTGCCAGCAGCTTATCAGCGGGAGGCCGCTACAATGAGCAGTTCTTC. This gives the protein CASSLSAGGRYNEQFF.

In its sample, this clonotype was seen many times. V and J are TRBV6-5 and TRBJ2-3; D possibly corresponds to TRBD2 (5 bases). Per germline, CDR1 MNHEY and CDR2 SVGAGI. The CDR3 has 17 amino acids. The germline V and J ends were trimmed by 0 bases and 3 bases, with 16 bases remaining between them. CDR3 in DNA: TGTGCCAGCAGTTACTCGAGGGCGGGCTTGGGTACAGATACGCAGTATTTT. Translating it yields CASSYSRAGLGTDTQYF.

This clonotype was observed many times. The V call is TRBV19, the J call TRBJ2-1, with TRBD2 matching over 12 bases. CDR1 and CDR2 from the germline V gene are LNHDA and SQIVND (reference sequence). CDR3 size: 15 residues. J lost 5 bases, V lost 7 bases, and 6 bases had no gene match. CDR3 residues: CASNTGLAGNNEQFF. The CDR3 nucleotides are TGTGCCAGTAACACCGGACTAGCGGGAAACAATGAGCAGTTCTTC.

At least ten counts were recorded for this clonotype. The chain employs TRBV2 and TRBJ2-3; D is unclear. CDR1 is SNHLY and CDR2 is FYNNEI in the germline V gene. This CDR3 is built from 15 residues. V was cut by 7 bases and J by 2 bases, with 16 bases left in between. The CDR3 is CASKTRMAVTDTQYF. The CDR3 nucleotides are TGTGCCAGCAAAACCCGAATGGCGGTCACAGATACGCAGTATTTT.

The chain joins TRBV5-1 to TRBJ2-1; 10 positions match TRBD2. Trimming removed 5 bases from V and 2 bases from J; junction bases left unmatched: 4. Germline assignment: CDR1 SGHRS and CDR2 YFSETQ. CDR3 length: 15 residues. Here the CDR3 reads CASRVSGGTYNEQFF. As DNA, the CDR3 is TGCGCCAGCAGGGTTAGCGGGGGGACCTACAATGAGCAGTTCTTC.

The table lists this clonotype with many counts. The V and J genes are TRBV11-3 and TRBJ2-7; D ambiguous. Germline-derived CDR1 and CDR2 are SGHNT and YENEEA. The CDR3 extends over 13 amino acids. Trimming cost V 5 bases and J 5 bases, with 13 bases left between them. The CDR3 region is CASSQRNLHEQYF. The CDR3 DNA reads as TGTGCCAGCAGCCAAAGGAATCTCCACGAGCAGTACTTC. Variable domain in full (rest from reference TRBV11-3 and TRBJ2-7): EAGVVQSPRYKIIEKKQPVAFWCNPISGHNTLYWYLQNLGQGPELLIRYENEEAVDDSQLPKDRFSAERLKGVDSTLKIQPAELGDSAVYLCASSQRNLHEQYFGPGTRLTVT.

This clonotype was observed at least ten times. CDR3 amino acids: CASSAGGRNRDEQFF. The CDR3 DNA follows: TGTGCCAGCAGTGCCGGCGGGAGGAATAGAGATGAGCAGTTCTTC. The J gene is TRBJ2-1, the V gene TRBV12-3 or TRBV12-4, with 8 bases that match TRBD2. This CDR3 comprises 15 residues. V shed 5 bases, J shed 8 bases, and the junction held 11 bases outside the gene matches.

At least ten counts were recorded for this clonotype. The chain uses TRBV2 and TRBJ2-2; D remains unclear. Per the germline V gene, CDR1 is SNHLY and CDR2 is FYNNEI. The V end lost 4 bases, the J end lost 0 bases, and 9 bases lay between the germline ends. This CDR3 has 15 amino acids. CDR3 region: CASSGVPANTGELFF. For the CDR3, the DNA is TGTGCCAGCAGTGGAGTCCCGGCGAACACCGGGGAGCTGTTTTTT.

This clonotype was recorded many times. The rearrangement uses TRBV5-1 and TRBJ2-1; TRBD1 matches 9 bases. The CDR3 runs 14 residues. Germline CDR1 and CDR2: SGHRS and YFSETQ. Unmatched junction bases numbered 7, after V lost 4 bases and J lost 8 bases. As DNA, the CDR3 is TGCGCCAGCAGCCTCACGACAGGGGGGCATGAGCAGTTCTTC. Amino acids: CASSLTTGGHEQFF. The whole variable domain, remainder taken from reference TRBV5-1 and TRBJ2-1, is KAGVTQTPRYLIKTRGQQVTLSCSPISGHRSVSWYQQTPGQGLQFLFEYFSETQRNKGNFPGRFSGRQFSNSRSEMNVSTLELGDSALYLCASSLTTGGHEQFFGPGTRLTVL.

A remark on this clonotype: A much larger clone is a single base away; this may be a read error. The chain is built from TRBV12-3 or TRBV12-4 and TRBJ1-2, with a tentative D call TRBD1 (5 bases). V lost 6 bases, J lost 0 bases, and 14 bases lay in between. The CDR3 runs to 15 residues. The CDR3 protein is CASRPRGSANYGYTF. The CDR3 DNA sequence: TGTGCCAGCAGACCACGGGGCTCAGCTAACTATGGCTACACCTTC.

The V and J genes are TRBV20-1 and TRBJ2-7; TRBD1 matches 8 bases. Per germline, CDR1 DFQATT and CDR2 SNEGSKA (reference sequence). The V gene end was trimmed by 1 base and the J gene end by 4 bases; junction bases not matched to a gene: 12. The CDR3 extends over 16 amino acids. The CDR3 is CSARGPGTGGSYEQYF. The CDR3 region has the DNA TGCAGTGCTAGAGGGCCGGGAACAGGGGGTAGTTACGAGCAGTACTTC.

This chain links TRBV25-1 with TRBJ2-5; the D gene is possibly TRBD2 (7 bases). This CDR3 is built from 15 residues. Germline assignment: CDR1 MGHDK and CDR2 SYGVNS. Trimming removed 4 bases from V and 3 bases from J, with 15 bases in between. CDR3 DNA: TGTGCCAGCAGTGCCAGGAAGGGGGGGAAAGAGACCCAGTACTTC. It yields the protein CASSARKGGKETQYF. Full variable domain (missing parts from reference TRBV25-1 and TRBJ2-5): EADIYQTPRYLVIGTGKKITLECSQTMGHDKMYWYQQDPGMELHLIHYSYGVNSTEKGDLSSESTVSRIRTEHFPLTLESARPSHTSQYLCASSARKGGKETQYFGPGTRLLVL.

This clonotype was seen at least ten times. The genes are TRBV9 and TRBJ1-3, with D perhaps matching TRBD1 (6 bases). Germline-derived CDR1 and CDR2 are SGDLS and YYNGEE. There are 15 residues in the CDR3. Between the trimmed V and J ends, which lost 2 bases and 0 bases, there was a span of 9 bases. The CDR3 nucleotides read TGTGCCAGCAGCGTCAGGGGCACCTCTGGAAACACCATATATTTT. Residues: CASSVRGTSGNTIYF.

This clonotype was found many times. The gene calls are TRBV2 and TRBJ2-3; perhaps TRBD2 as D (7 bases). The CDR3 extends over 13 amino acids. V gave up 9 bases and J gave up 0 bases, with 10 bases separating them. Germline V CDR1 and CDR2: SNHLY, FYNNEI. The CDR3 DNA reads TGTGCCAGAGGGGGGGAAAGCACAGATACGCAGTATTTT. It specifies CARGGESTDTQYF. The full variable domain, with the rest looked up from reference TRBV2 and TRBJ2-3, is EPEVTQTPSHQVTQMGQEVILRCVPISNHLYFYWYRQILGQKVEFLVSFYNNEISEKSEIFDDQFSVERPDGSNFTLKIRSTKLEDSAMYFCARGGESTDTQYFGPGTRLTVL.

In its sample, this clonotype was seen once. This may stem from a read error, because a much larger clone lies one nucleotide away. This chain joins TRBV11-2 and TRBJ2-7, with a weak D call TRBD1 (6 bases). The CDR3 consists of 13 residues. Trimming pared 7 bases from V and 6 bases from J, leaving 16 bases between. Per the germline V gene, CDR1 is SGHAT and CDR2 is FQNNGV. CDR3 DNA: TGTGCCAGCACCCCGACAGGAACCTCCGAGCAGTACTTC. It yields the protein CASTPTGTSEQYF.

This clonotype occurred many times. The chain carries TRBV4-3 and TRBJ2-3, with 10 bases matching TRBD2. V shed 0 bases and J 3 bases; nucleotides not matched to a gene: 12. Germline V gene lookup returns CDR1 LGHNA and CDR2 YSLEER. The CDR3 sequence is 19 residues long. The CDR3 DNA is TGCGCCAGCAGCCAAGATTGGAGCGGGGGGGCCGGAAGGACAGATACGCAGTATTTT. It is translated as CASSQDWSGGAGRTDTQYF.

This clonotype came up many times. The V call is TRBV2, the J call TRBJ1-4; D ambiguous. The CDR3 spans 13 residues. Germline loops: CDR1 SNHLY, CDR2 FYNNEI. Trimming pared 6 bases from V and 5 bases from J, leaving 10 bases between. The CDR3 reads CASRLILNEKLFF. The CDR3 nucleotides read TGTGCCAGCAGGCTGATACTGAATGAAAAACTGTTTTTT.

The sample holds many counts of this clonotype. The chain combines TRBV4-3 with TRBJ2-3, with D unclear. Germline V CDR1 and CDR2: LGHNA, YSLEER. The CDR3 sequence is 13 residues long. The germline V and J ends were trimmed by 4 bases and 2 bases, with 7 bases remaining between them. The CDR3 protein is CASSRQVTDTQYF. CDR3 DNA sequence: TGCGCCAGCAGCCGTCAAGTCACAGATACGCAGTATTTT.

The chain carries TRBV25-1 and TRBJ2-6; unclear D gene. CDR1 and CDR2 from the germline V gene are MGHDK and SYGVNS. Trimming stripped 0 bases from V and 6 bases from J, with 6 bases between. The CDR3 runs 14 residues. The CDR3 is CASSEYPVANVLTF. The CDR3 DNA is TGTGCCAGCAGTGAATACCCGGTGGCCAACGTCCTGACTTTC.

This clonotype showed up many times. The chain carries TRBV7-6 and TRBJ2-2; TRBD1 might be the D (6 bases). V lost 6 bases and J lost 2, with 13 bases in between. This CDR3 is built from 15 residues. CDR1 SGHVS and CDR2 FNYEAQ come from the germline V gene. CDR3 residues: CASSKKQGNTGELFF. CDR3 coding DNA: TGTGCCAGCAGTAAAAAACAGGGAAACACCGGGGAGCTGTTTTTT.

CDR3 DNA: TGCAGTGCTAGAGATCCAGGGGGCGATGAAAAACTGTTTTTT. Its protein is CSARDPGGDEKLFF. V is TRBV20-1 and J is TRBJ1-4; 8 bases map to TRBD1. Losses at the gene ends were 0 bases for V and 6 bases for J; bases not matched to a gene: 3. Germline V lookup: CDR1 DFQATT, CDR2 SNEGSKA (reference sequence). The CDR3 is made up of 14 amino acids.

Ten or more counts support this clonotype. An end of the junction differs from the germline gene, which may be a read error. The chain employs TRBV7-7 and TRBJ1-6; no firm D call. This CDR3 contains 13 residues. Germline V gene data show CDR1 as SSHAT and CDR2 as FNYEAQ (reference sequence). CDR3 sequence: CASSTTVNSPLHF. The CDR3 DNA follows: TGTGCTAGCAGCACCACCGTAAATTCACCCCTCCACTTT.

This clonotype came up many times. The rearrangement links TRBV2 to TRBJ2-7; 9 nucleotides agree with TRBD2. Trimming at V came to 6 bases and at J to 3 bases, leaving 9 bases not matched to a gene. The CDR3 contains 15 residues. The germline V gene has CDR1 SNHLY and CDR2 FYNNEI. In DNA form, the CDR3 reads TGTGCCAGCAGGCCGACGACGACTAGCGGCTACGAGCAGTACTTC. Residues: CASRPTTTSGYEQYF.